These 32 T cell receptor beta chains came from one sample sequenced in a study of T cell responses to AZD1222 COVID-19 vaccine. Clones were sequenced by immunoSEQ multiplex PCR, and TCRdb holds only the in-frame ones, with some missing. The table has about 140,000 clones, about 90% seen once; the top ten hold 2.5% to 3%. Sequencing used peripheral blood, obtained on day 0 of AZD1222 vaccination. The receptors derive from an adult in good health.

In this sample, this clone turned up a few times. The chain has TRBV5-6 and TRBJ1-3; D possibly corresponds to TRBD1 (5 bases). Looked up from germline, CDR1 is SGHDT and CDR2 is YYEEEE. Between the trimmed V and J ends, which lost 4 bases and 7 bases, there was a span of 18 bases. This CDR3 region has 15 residues. In DNA form, the CDR3 reads TGTGCCAGCAGCCTCGAAGGGACGTGGGCGAACACCATATATTTT. Its translation is CASSLEGTWANTIYF.

As concerns this clone: At the DNA level, this CDR3 is encoded by other sequences in the same sample as well. The V call is TRBV11-2, the J call TRBJ2-7; 13 bases line up with TRBD2. The germline V gene encodes CDR1 SGHAT and CDR2 FQNNGV. The ends lost 5 bases at V and 0 bases at J; junction bases unmatched: 7. CDR3 size: 17 residues. CDR3 sequence reads: CASSLTSGGGSSYEQYF. DNA for the CDR3: TGTGCCAGCAGCCTTACTAGCGGGGGGGGAAGCTCCTACGAGCAGTACTTC. Complete variable domain (other parts from reference TRBV11-2 and TRBJ2-7): EAGVAQSPRYKIIEKRQSVAFWCNPISGHATLYWYQQILGQGPKLLIQFQNNGVVDDSQLPKDRFSAERLKGVDSTLKIQPAKLEDSAVYLCASSLTSGGGSSYEQYFGPGTRLTVT.

The chain employs TRBV5-1 and TRBJ2-1, with D perhaps TRBD1 or TRBD2 (6 bases each). CDR1 and CDR2 (germline): SGHRS, YFSETQ. CDR3 size: 13 residues. V gave up 2 bases and J gave up 9 bases, with 12 bases separating them. The CDR3 sequence: CASSFNGGGEQFF. DNA for the CDR3: TGCGCCAGCAGCTTTAACGGAGGGGGTGAGCAGTTCTTC.

The chain couples TRBV7-8 to TRBJ1-1, with D tentatively TRBD1 (5 bases). The V end was cut by 5 bases, the J end by 3 bases, with 19 bases between. The CDR3 has 16 amino acids. Germline V gene lookup returns CDR1 SGHVS and CDR2 FQNEAQ. The CDR3 nucleotides are TGTGCCAGCAGCCCTCGCTGGGACGGCAGGGACACTGAAGCTTTCTTT. It is translated as CASSPRWDGRDTEAFF.

V usage is TRBV18 and J usage is TRBJ2-1, with 7 bases fitting TRBD2. J lost 9 bases, V lost 5 bases, and 1 base had no gene match. From germline, CDR1 is KGHSH and CDR2 LQKENI. CDR3 size: 11 residues. CDR3 sequence (DNA): TGTGCCAGCTCAAGGGAGGGTGAGCAGTTCTTC. It translates to CASSREGEQFF.

The CDR3 is CASSQPGLWAFF. For the CDR3, the DNA is TGCGCCAGCAGCCAACCGGGCCTATGGGCTTTCTTT. The chain recombines TRBV4-1 with TRBJ1-1; D remains unclear. V shed 2 bases and J shed 11 bases, with 12 bases lying between them. CDR1 and CDR2 from the germline V gene are MGHRA and YSYEKL. CDR3 length equals 12 residues.

The genes are TRBV18 and TRBJ1-5; D is possibly TRBD1 (5 bases). The CDR3 is made up of 15 amino acids. Trimming removed 6 bases at V and 2 bases at J, with 14 bases between. CDR1 is KGHSH, CDR2 LQKENI, per germline. In DNA form, the CDR3 reads TGTGCCAGCTCGGCGACAGAGGGTCGCAATCAGCCCCAGCATTTT. This encodes CASSATEGRNQPQHF.

The J gene is TRBJ2-2, the V gene TRBV6-6; 12 bases line up with TRBD2. Germline assignment: CDR1 MNHNY and CDR2 SVGAGI (reference sequence). The CDR3 consists of 20 residues. The J segment lost 2 bases and the V segment lost 6 bases, leaving 16 bases of the junction unmatched. CDR3 DNA: TGTGCCAGCAGCCAATACGGGCCGACTAGCGGGGGCCCTAACACCGGGGAGCTGTTTTTT. It yields the protein CASSQYGPTSGGPNTGELFF.

In regard to this clone: Other nucleotide sequences from this sample produce the same CDR3. This CDR3 is CATSRDRQGGNYGYTF. The CDR3 DNA follows: TGTGCCACCAGCAGAGATCGCCAGGGAGGTAACTATGGCTACACCTTC. V is TRBV15 and J is TRBJ1-2, with D tentatively TRBD1 (5 bases). The CDR3 extends over 16 amino acids. Germline values: CDR1 LNHNV, CDR2 YYDKDF (reference sequence). V lost 0 bases to trimming and J lost 1 base, with 12 bases between them.

This clone has just one count. The genes are TRBV7-9 and TRBJ2-4, with 9 bases aligning to TRBD2. The CDR3 runs 14 residues. From germline, CDR1 is SEHNR and CDR2 FQNEAQ (reference sequence). V shed 6 bases and J 8 bases; nucleotides not matched to a gene: 8. Here the CDR3 reads CASSSSGTGDIQYF. Here the CDR3 DNA reads TGTGCCAGCAGTTCTAGCGGGACCGGGGACATTCAGTACTTC.

This clone was observed once. The rearrangement joins TRBV4-1 to TRBJ1-6; 9 bases are shared with TRBD1. The J segment lost 10 bases and the V segment lost 5 bases, leaving 9 bases of the junction unmatched. Germline CDR1 reads MGHRA; CDR2 reads YSYEKL. The CDR3 has 15 residues. The DNA of the CDR3 is TGCGCCAGCAGCGCCCTCTGGACAGGGGCCTCACCCCTCCACTTT. This gives the protein CASSALWTGASPLHF.

The V gene is TRBV7-2, the J gene TRBJ2-3; 9 bases are shared with TRBD2. This CDR3 spans 15 amino acids. CDR1 is SGHTA, CDR2 FQGNSA, per germline. The J segment lost 1 base and the V segment lost 5 bases, leaving 4 bases of the junction unmatched. CDR3 nucleotide sequence: TGTGCCAGCAGCGCCGGCGGGAGGGGCACAGATACGCAGTATTTT. Translating gives CASSAGGRGTDTQYF.

J is TRBJ2-5 and V is TRBV21-1; the table's D call, TRBD2, has no DNA check behind it. TRBV21-1 has pseudogene status. The CDR3 consists of 23 residues. As DNA, the CDR3 is TGTGCCAGCAGCAAAGGCCAGGGCCGGGCCACAGATTTCCGACTTGGGGGGCAAGAGACCCAGTACTTC. Translating it yields CASSKGQGRATDFRLGGQETQYF.

V and J are TRBV7-2 and TRBJ2-4; a possible D gene is TRBD2 (5 bases). Germline V gives CDR1 SGHTA, CDR2 FQGNSA. This CDR3 has 16 residues. Trimming shortened V by 1 base and J by 0 bases, and 10 bases separated the two germline ends. CDR3 region: CASSLEGGLAKNIQYF. CDR3 DNA: TGTGCCAGCAGCTTAGAGGGCGGACTAGCCAAAAACATTCAGTACTTC.

The rearrangement links TRBV18 to TRBJ2-4, with 9 bases identical to TRBD1. CDR1 is KGHSH, CDR2 LQKENI, per germline. The length of the CDR3 is 16 residues. Trimming removed 4 bases from V and 3 bases from J; junction bases left unmatched: 7. The CDR3 DNA reads as TGTGCCAGCTCACGGACAGGGGACAATGGCAAAAACATTCAGTACTTC. Translating it yields CASSRTGDNGKNIQYF.

This chain connects TRBV19 to TRBJ1-5, with 8 positions matching TRBD1. Germline-derived CDR1 and CDR2 are LNHDA and SQIVND (reference sequence). This CDR3 has 14 residues. J was trimmed by 4 bases and V by 7 bases; bases with no gene match: 6. CDR3 DNA: TGTGCCAGTAAAGATAACAGGGGGAATCAGCCCCAGCATTTT. It yields the protein CASKDNRGNQPQHF.

CDR3 in amino acids: CASSQDRASYGYTF. CDR3 in DNA: TGTGCCAGCAGCCAAGACAGGGCTTCCTATGGCTACACCTTC. This chain connects TRBV4-2 to TRBJ1-2; D may be TRBD1 (5 bases). The germline V gene has CDR1 LGHNA and CDR2 YNFKEQ. The V end lost 0 bases, the J end lost 4 bases, and 9 bases lay between the germline ends. The CDR3 has 14 amino acids.

The chain carries TRBV5-1 and TRBJ2-7, with 13 bases aligning to TRBD2. This CDR3 comprises 17 residues. The V segment lost 4 bases and the J segment 6 bases; nucleotides outside the gene matches: 13. Germline V gene sequence: CDR1 SGHRS, CDR2 YFSETQ. The CDR3 DNA reads as TGCGCCAGCAGCCCTATACTCGGACTAGCGGGAGATTCCGAGCAGTACTTC. Its protein is CASSPILGLAGDSEQYF.

The gene calls are TRBV28 and TRBJ2-1, with D perhaps TRBD2 (6 bases). Trimming removed 6 bases from V and 11 bases from J, with 17 bases in between. The length of the CDR3 is 13 residues. CDR1 is MDHEN, CDR2 SYDVKM, per germline. The CDR3 loop reads CASREGTAEKQFF. For the CDR3, the DNA is TGTGCCAGCAGAGAGGGGACTGCCGAAAAGCAGTTCTTC.

V is TRBV25-1 and J is TRBJ1-4, with D maybe TRBD1 (5 bases). Germline V CDR1 and CDR2: MGHDK, SYGVNS. The CDR3 loop spans 16 amino acids. The ends were cut back, 0 bases at V and 8 bases at J, with 16 bases in the middle. As DNA, the CDR3 is TGTGCCAGCAGTGAATATGAGACGGGACGTGGGGAAAAACTGTTTTTT. Its protein product is CASSEYETGRGEKLFF.

This clone was seen only a few times. V and J are TRBV27 and TRBJ1-1, with a tentative D call TRBD1 (5 bases). Germline CDR1 reads MNHEY; CDR2 reads SMNVEV (reference sequence). The CDR3 spans 15 residues. V was trimmed by 6 bases and J by 1 base, leaving 15 bases between them. The CDR3 DNA sequence: TGTGCCAGCAGACTCACCGGGACGGCGAACACTGAAGCTTTCTTT. Residues: CASRLTGTANTEAFF.

The genes are TRBV9 and TRBJ2-1, with D tentatively TRBD2 (6 bases). V lost 3 bases, J lost 6 bases, and 13 bases lay in between. This CDR3 is 14 amino acids long. Germline CDR1 SGDLS, CDR2 YYNGEE. For the CDR3, the DNA is TGTGCCAGCAGCGCCGGGACTCAACCCAATGAGCAGTTCTTC. The encoded protein is CASSAGTQPNEQFF.

This clone was detected only once. The CDR3 protein is CASSQHRQLRTGELFF. In DNA form, the CDR3 reads TGTGCCAGCAGCCAACATCGGCAGCTCCGCACCGGGGAGCTGTTTTTT. The rearrangement uses TRBV3-1 (or the pseudogene TRBV3-2) and TRBJ2-2; no clear D gene. Germline values: CDR1 LGHDT, CDR2 YNNKEL (reference sequence). V lost 2 bases, J lost 4 bases, and 14 bases lay in between. This CDR3 comprises 16 residues.

V gene TRBV3-1 (or the pseudogene TRBV3-2) combines with J gene TRBJ1-2; D is undetermined. Trimming pared 1 base from V and 3 bases from J, leaving 12 bases between. The germline CDR1 and CDR2 sequences are LGHDT and YNNKEL (reference sequence). The CDR3 runs to 15 residues. The CDR3 is CASSQVGTSDYGYTF. In DNA form, the CDR3 reads TGTGCCAGCAGCCAAGTGGGTACAAGTGACTATGGCTACACCTTC.

The chain recombines TRBV6-5 with TRBJ2-1; weak D call: TRBD1 (6 bases). The V and J ends lost 4 bases and 4 bases respectively, with 17 bases between them. Germline CDR1 and CDR2: MNHEY and SVGAGI. The length of the CDR3 is 16 residues. The CDR3 DNA follows: TGTGCCAGCAGTTCCCCGGACAGAACCAGTTACAATGAGCAGTTCTTC. Its translation is CASSSPDRTSYNEQFF.

V and J are TRBV30 and TRBJ1-3, with D hard to call. The CDR3 is 14 amino acids. Trimming removed 0 bases from V and 0 bases from J, with 6 bases in between. Germline loops: CDR1 GTSNPN, CDR2 SVGIG (reference sequence). CDR3 sequence: CAWSVGNSGNTIYF. As DNA, the CDR3 is TGTGCCTGGAGTGTCGGGAACTCTGGAAACACCATATATTTT.

V usage is TRBV28 and J usage is TRBJ1-4; D gene ambiguous. Germline-derived CDR1 and CDR2 are MDHEN and SYDVKM. Trimming took off 6 bases at V and 5 bases at J, with 13 bases between the two ends. CDR3 size: 14 residues. Here the CDR3 reads CASSPYRVNEKLFF. The CDR3 region has the DNA TGTGCCAGCAGCCCTTATAGAGTAAATGAAAAACTGTTTTTT. Full variable domain (missing parts from reference TRBV28 and TRBJ1-4): DVKVTQSSRYLVKRTGEKVFLECVQDMDHENMFWYRQDPGLGLRLIYFSYDVKMKEKGDIPEGYSVSREKKERFSLILESASTNQTSMYLCASSPYRVNEKLFFGSGTQLSVL.

V and J are TRBV7-6 and TRBJ1-6; D remains unclear. The germline V gene has CDR1 SGHVS and CDR2 FNYEAQ. V was shortened by 4 bases and J by 8 bases, with 12 bases between the two germline ends. CDR3 length: 14 residues. The CDR3 sequence: CASSSGLGYSPLHF. Written as DNA, the CDR3 is TGTGCCAGCAGCTCAGGACTGGGGTATTCACCCCTCCACTTT.

The chain recombines TRBV7-3 with TRBJ2-5; TRBD2 aligns across 9 bases. This CDR3 contains 15 residues. CDR1 and CDR2 from the germline V gene are SGHTA and FQGTGA. V shed 5 bases and J 5 bases; nucleotides not matched to a gene: 9. CDR3 residues: CASSPSGGRAETQYF. The CDR3, as DNA: TGTGCCAGCAGCCCCTCCGGCGGGAGGGCGGAGACCCAGTACTTC.

This chain connects TRBV15 to TRBJ1-1; D ambiguous. There are 14 residues in the CDR3. Trimming took off 1 base at V and 14 bases at J, with 20 bases between the two ends. Per germline, CDR1 LNHNV and CDR2 YYDKDF (reference sequence). The CDR3 here is CATSRGIGLSLAFF. The CDR3 DNA is TGTGCCACCAGCAGAGGGATTGGGTTGAGCCTGGCATTCTTT.

This chain connects TRBV28 to TRBJ1-1; no clear D. V was cut by 5 bases and J by 1 base, with 17 bases left in between. There are 16 residues in the CDR3. Germline CDR1 reads MDHEN; CDR2 reads SYDVKM. Here the CDR3 DNA reads TGTGCCAGCAGTCCATCCGTGGCGGGCTGGAACACTGAAGCTTTCTTT. Translated: CASSPSVAGWNTEAFF.

The chain carries TRBV9 and TRBJ2-1; tentative D call: TRBD2 (7 bases). Trimming stripped 4 bases from V and 8 bases from J, with 19 bases between. Germline lookup yields CDR1 SGDLS and CDR2 YYNGEE. The CDR3 runs to 15 residues. The CDR3 region has the DNA TGTGCCAGCAGCCCACACTTGGGGGCGGGAGATGAGCAGTTCTTC. The encoded protein is CASSPHLGAGDEQFF.